This T cell receptor (beta chain) originates from a study of cytomegalovirus exposure and HLA in healthy donors. Overall study results and limits: Within the data, a cluster of highly shared sequence variants was likely a sequencing artifact. Sequencing depth roughly uniform across donors was assumed in presence/absence analyses. As a later analysis revealed, most CMV-associated TCR beta chains appeared HLA-restricted.

Although they were nominally healthy when sampled, donors likely had unrecorded immune exposures. Remarks on this clone: Its specificity is unknown.

Germline V gene lookup returns CDR1 SGHDT and CDR2 YYEEEE. With 6 bases removed from V and 2 bases from J, the gap between germline ends came to 21 bases. The CDR3 has 16 amino acids. PCR amplification relied on 60 Vbeta primers (plus 13 Jbeta primers). Assay: immunoSEQ multiplex PCR; the TCRdb copy retains only in-frame clones and omits some. Of some 110,000 clones listed, about 80% are singletons. The sequence was collected from a young woman in good health and CMV-seropositive. The V and J genes are TRBV5-6 and TRBJ2-7; D is perhaps TRBD2 (7 bases). The material sequenced was PBMCs. CDR3 sequence reads: CASKSRGALGTYEQYF. The CDR3 DNA follows: TGTGCCAGCAAGTCCCGGGGGGCTTTGGGGACCTACGAGCAGTACTTC. Drawing the rest from reference TRBV5-6 and TRBJ2-7, the complete variable domain is DAGVTQSPTHLIKTRGQQVTLRCSPKSGHDTVSWYQQALGQGPQFIFQYYEEEERQRGNFPDRFSGHQFPNYSSELNVNALLLGDSALYLCASKSRGALGTYEQYFGPGTRLTVT.